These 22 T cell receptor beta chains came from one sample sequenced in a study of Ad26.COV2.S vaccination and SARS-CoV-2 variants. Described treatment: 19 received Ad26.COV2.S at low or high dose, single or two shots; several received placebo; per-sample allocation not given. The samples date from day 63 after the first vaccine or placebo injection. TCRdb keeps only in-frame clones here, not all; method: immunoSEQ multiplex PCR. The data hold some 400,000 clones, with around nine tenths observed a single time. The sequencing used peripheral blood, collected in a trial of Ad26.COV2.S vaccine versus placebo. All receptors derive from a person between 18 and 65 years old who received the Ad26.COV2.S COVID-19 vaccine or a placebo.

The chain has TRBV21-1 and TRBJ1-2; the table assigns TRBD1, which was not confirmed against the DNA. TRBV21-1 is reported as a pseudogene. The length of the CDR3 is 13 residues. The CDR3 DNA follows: TGTGCCAGCAGCAAACACAGGAACTATGGCTACACCTTC. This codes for CASSKHRNYGYTF.

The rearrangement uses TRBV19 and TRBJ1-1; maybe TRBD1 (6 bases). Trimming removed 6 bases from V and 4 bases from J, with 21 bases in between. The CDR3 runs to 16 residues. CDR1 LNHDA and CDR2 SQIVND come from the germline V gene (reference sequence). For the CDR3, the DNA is TGTGCCAGTAGAGTGCAAACAGGGTCGAAAAGCACTGAAGCTTTCTTT. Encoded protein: CASRVQTGSKSTEAFF.

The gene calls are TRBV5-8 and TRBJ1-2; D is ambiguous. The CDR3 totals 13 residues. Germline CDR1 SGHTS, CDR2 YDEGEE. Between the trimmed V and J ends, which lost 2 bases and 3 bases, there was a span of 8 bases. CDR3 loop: CASSLSADYGYTF. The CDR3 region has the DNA TGTGCCAGCAGCTTATCGGCAGACTATGGCTACACCTTC.

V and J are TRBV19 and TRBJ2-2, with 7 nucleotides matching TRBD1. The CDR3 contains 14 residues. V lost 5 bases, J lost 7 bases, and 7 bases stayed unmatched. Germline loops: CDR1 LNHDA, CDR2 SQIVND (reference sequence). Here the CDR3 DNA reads TGTGCCAGTAGTCTCGGACAGGCCGACGGGGAGCTGTTTTTT. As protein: CASSLGQADGELFF.

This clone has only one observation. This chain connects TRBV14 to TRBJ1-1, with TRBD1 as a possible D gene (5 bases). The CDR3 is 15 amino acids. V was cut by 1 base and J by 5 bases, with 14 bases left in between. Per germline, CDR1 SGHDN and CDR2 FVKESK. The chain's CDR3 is CASSQGLGTGTEAFF. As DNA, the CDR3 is TGTGCCAGCAGCCAAGGACTGGGGACCGGGACTGAAGCTTTCTTT.

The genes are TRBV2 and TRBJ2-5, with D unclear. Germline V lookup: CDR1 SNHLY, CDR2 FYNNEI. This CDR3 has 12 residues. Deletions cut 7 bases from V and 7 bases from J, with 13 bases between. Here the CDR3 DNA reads TGTGCCAGCATGCCCATTTCGTCGACCCAGTACTTC. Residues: CASMPISSTQYF.

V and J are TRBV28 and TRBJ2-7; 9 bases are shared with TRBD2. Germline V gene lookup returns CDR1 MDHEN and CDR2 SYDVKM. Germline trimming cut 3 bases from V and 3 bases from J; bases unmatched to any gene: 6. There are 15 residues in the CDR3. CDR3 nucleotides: TGTGCCAGCAGTTTTGCTAGCGGGACCTACTACGAGCAGTACTTC. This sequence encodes CASSFASGTYYEQYF.

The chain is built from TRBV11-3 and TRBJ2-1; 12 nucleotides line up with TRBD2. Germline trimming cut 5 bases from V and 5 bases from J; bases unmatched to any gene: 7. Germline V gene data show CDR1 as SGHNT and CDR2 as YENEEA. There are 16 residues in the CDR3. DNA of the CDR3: TGTGCCAGCAGCAAACGGACTAGCGGGGAAAACAATGAGCAGTTCTTC. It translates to CASSKRTSGENNEQFF.

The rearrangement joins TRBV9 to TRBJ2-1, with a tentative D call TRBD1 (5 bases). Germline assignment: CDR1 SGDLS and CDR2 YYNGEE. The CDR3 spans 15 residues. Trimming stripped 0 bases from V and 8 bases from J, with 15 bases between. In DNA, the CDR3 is TGTGCCAGCAGCGTAGGTGCAGGGTGGTCCTATGAGCAGTTCTTC. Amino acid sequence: CASSVGAGWSYEQFF.

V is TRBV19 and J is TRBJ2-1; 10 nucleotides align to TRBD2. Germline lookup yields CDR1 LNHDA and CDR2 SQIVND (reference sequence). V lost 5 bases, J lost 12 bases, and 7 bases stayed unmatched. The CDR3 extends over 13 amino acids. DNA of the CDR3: TGTGCCAGTAGTTCTGGGAGCGGGGGGGTGCAGTTCTTC. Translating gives CASSSGSGGVQFF.

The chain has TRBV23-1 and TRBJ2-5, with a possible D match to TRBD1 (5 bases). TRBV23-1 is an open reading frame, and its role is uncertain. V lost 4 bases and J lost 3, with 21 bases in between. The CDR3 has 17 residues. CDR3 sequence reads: CASSPKLEAGPKETQYF. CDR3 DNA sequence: TGCGCCAGCAGTCCAAAGCTCGAGGCAGGGCCGAAAGAGACCCAGTACTTC.

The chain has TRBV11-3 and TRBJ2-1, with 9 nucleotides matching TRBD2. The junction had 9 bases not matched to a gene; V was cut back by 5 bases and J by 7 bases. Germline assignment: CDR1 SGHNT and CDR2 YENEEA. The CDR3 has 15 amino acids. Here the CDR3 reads CASSLSGRSGNEQFF. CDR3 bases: TGTGCCAGCAGCCTTAGCGGGAGATCAGGGAATGAGCAGTTCTTC.

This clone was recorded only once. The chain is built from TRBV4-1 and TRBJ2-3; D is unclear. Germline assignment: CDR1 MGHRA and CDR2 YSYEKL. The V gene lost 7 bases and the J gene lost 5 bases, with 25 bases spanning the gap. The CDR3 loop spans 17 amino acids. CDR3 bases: TGCGCCAGCAAGGTTATAGGTCTCGGGTTGCAAGGAGATACGCAGTATTTT. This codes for CASKVIGLGLQGDTQYF.

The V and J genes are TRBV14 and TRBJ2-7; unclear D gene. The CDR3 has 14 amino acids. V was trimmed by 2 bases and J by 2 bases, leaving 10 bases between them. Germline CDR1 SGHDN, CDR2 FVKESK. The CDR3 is CASSQYPPPYEQYF. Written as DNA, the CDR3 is TGTGCCAGCAGCCAATACCCTCCTCCCTACGAGCAGTACTTC.

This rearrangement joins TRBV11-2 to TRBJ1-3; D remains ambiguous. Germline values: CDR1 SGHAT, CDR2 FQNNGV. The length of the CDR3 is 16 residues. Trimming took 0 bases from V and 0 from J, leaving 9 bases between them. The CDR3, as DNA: TGTGCCAGCAGCTTAGATCCTCAGTTCTCTGGAAACACCATATATTTT. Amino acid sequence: CASSLDPQFSGNTIYF.

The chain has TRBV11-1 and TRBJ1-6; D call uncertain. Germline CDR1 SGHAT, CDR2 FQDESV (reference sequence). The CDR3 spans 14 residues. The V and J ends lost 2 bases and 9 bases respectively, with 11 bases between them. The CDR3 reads CASSLMPSGSPLHF. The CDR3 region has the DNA TGTGCCAGCAGCTTAATGCCGTCGGGTTCACCCCTCCACTTT.

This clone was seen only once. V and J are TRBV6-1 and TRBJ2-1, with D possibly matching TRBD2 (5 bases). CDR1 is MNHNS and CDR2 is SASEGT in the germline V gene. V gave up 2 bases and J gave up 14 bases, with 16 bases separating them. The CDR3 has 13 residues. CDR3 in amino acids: CASSEIREISKFF. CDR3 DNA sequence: TGTGCCAGCAGTGAAATTAGGGAGATTTCGAAGTTCTTC.

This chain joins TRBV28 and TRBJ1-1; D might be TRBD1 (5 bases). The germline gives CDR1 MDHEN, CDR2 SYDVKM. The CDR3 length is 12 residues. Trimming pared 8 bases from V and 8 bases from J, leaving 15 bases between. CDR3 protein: CASHVLGGEAFF. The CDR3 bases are TGTGCCAGCCACGTCCTCGGGGGGGAAGCTTTCTTT. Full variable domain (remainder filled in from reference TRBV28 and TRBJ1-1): DVKVTQSSRYLVKRTGEKVFLECVQDMDHENMFWYRQDPGLGLRLIYFSYDVKMKEKGDIPEGYSVSREKKERFSLILESASTNQTSMYLCASHVLGGEAFFGQGTRLTVV.

CDR3 nucleotides: TGTGCCAGCAGGGAGTATCAAGGCTACACCTTC. This encodes CASREYQGYTF. This sequence joins TRBV6-5 and TRBJ1-2; unclear D gene. Deletions cut 6 bases from V and 8 bases from J, with 10 bases between. The CDR3 is made up of 11 amino acids. The germline V gene encodes CDR1 MNHEY and CDR2 SVGAGI.

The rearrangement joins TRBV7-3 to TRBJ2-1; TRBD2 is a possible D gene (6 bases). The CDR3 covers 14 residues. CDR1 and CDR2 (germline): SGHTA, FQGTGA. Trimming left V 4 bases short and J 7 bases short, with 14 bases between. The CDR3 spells CASSSGLHGNEQFF. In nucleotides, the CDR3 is TGTGCCAGCAGCTCGGGACTCCACGGAAATGAGCAGTTCTTC.

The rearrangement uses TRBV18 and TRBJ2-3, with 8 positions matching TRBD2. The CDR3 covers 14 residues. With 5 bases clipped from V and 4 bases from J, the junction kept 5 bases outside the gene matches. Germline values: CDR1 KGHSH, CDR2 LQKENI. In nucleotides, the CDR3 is TGTGCCAGCTCAAGCGGCGGGAGGCCAGATACGCAGTATTTT. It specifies CASSSGGRPDTQYF.

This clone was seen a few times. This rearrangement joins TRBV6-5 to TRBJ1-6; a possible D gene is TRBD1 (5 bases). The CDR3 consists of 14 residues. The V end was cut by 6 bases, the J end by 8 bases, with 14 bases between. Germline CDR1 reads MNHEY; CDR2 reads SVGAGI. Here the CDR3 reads CASSLTGLHSPLHF. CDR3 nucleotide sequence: TGTGCCAGCAGCCTCACAGGCTTGCATTCACCCCTCCACTTT.